This T cell receptor (beta chain) was found in a study of blood T cell repertoires in COVID-19. On the study more broadly: COVID-19 samples from acute and convalescent phases originated in the United States, Italy and Spain.

Assay: immunoSEQ multiplex PCR; the TCRdb copy retains only in-frame clones and omits some. Of tens of thousands of clones in the sample, about nine tenths were seen once. Sample: peripheral blood. The source is a woman older than 75 with acute or convalescent COVID-19.

The CDR3 DNA reads TGTGCCAGCAGCCCCTCGAGGGGGACCGGGGGCTACACCTTC. Amino acid sequence: CASSPSRGTGGYTF. The chain links TRBV3-1 (or the pseudogene TRBV3-2) to TRBJ1-2; D perhaps matches TRBD1 (6 bases). CDR1 is LGHDT, CDR2 YNNKEL, per germline (reference sequence). The CDR3 sequence is 14 residues long. V was shortened by 4 bases and J by 8 bases, with 17 bases between the two germline ends.